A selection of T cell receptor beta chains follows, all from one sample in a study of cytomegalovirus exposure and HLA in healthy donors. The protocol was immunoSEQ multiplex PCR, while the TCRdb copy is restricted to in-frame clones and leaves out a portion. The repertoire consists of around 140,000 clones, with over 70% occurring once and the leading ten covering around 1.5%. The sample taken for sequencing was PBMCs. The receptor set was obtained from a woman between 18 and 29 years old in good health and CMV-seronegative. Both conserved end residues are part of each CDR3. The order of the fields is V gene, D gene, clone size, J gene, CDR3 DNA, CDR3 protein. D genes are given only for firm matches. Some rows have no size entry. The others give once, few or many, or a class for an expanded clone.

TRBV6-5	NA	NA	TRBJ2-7	TGTGCCAGCAGTTTCGGGCAGGGGTTGGTCGAGCAGTACTTC	CASSFGQGLVEQYF
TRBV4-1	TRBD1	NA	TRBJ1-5	TGCGCCAGCAGCCAGGGGGACAGGGAGAATCAGCCCCAGCATTTT	CASSQGDRENQPQHF
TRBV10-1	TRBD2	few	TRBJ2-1	TGCGCCAGCAGTGAGTCGGGGAGCGGGAGGGCCAATGAGCAGTTCTTC	CASSESGSGRANEQFF
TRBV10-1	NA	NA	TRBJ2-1	TGCGCCAGCAAAACTGGATCGGGCAATGAGCAGTTCTTC	CASKTGSGNEQFF
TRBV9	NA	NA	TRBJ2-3	TGTGCCAGCAGCTCTCAGCTCGGGTTCACAGATACGCAGTATTTT	CASSSQLGFTDTQYF
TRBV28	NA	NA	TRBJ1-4	TGTGCCAGCAGTCCTTTGACAGGAAACGCTGAAAAACTGTTTTTT	CASSPLTGNAEKLFF
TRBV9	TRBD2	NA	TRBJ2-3	TGTGCCAGCAGCGTAAGCGGGAGGGCCGTAGATACGCAGTATTTT	CASSVSGRAVDTQYF
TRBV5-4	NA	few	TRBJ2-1	TGTGCCAGCAGTTCAAAGCGGGACAATGAGCAGTTCTTC	CASSSKRDNEQFF
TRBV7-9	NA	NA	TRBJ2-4	TGTGCCAGCAGCTTAGACACAACCAAAAACATTCAGTACTTC	CASSLDTTKNIQYF
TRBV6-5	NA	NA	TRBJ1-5	TGTGCCAGCCGCACGGGGAATCAGCCCCAGCATTTT	CASRTGNQPQHF
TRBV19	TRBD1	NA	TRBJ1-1	TGTGCCAGTAGTATCAGGGGGCTGAACACTGAAGCTTTCTTT	CASSIRGLNTEAFF
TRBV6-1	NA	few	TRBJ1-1	TGTGCCAGCAGTGAATGGAGTCTTGAAGCTTTCTTT	CASSEWSLEAFF
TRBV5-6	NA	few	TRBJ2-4	TGTGCCAGCAGCTTAGTGGGCGAAAGAAACATTCAGTACTTC	CASSLVGERNIQYF
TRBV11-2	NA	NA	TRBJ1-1	TGTGCCAGCAGCTTAAGCGGGGCCGGTGAAGCTTTCTTT	CASSLSGAGEAFF
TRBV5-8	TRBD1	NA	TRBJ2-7	TGTGCCAGCAGCCGCCCCGGACAGGGTCTCTACGAGCAGTACTTC	CASSRPGQGLYEQYF
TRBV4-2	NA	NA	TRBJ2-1	TGTGCCAGCAGCCAAGATGGCGGAGCCCAAAATGAGCAGTTCTTC	CASSQDGGAQNEQFF
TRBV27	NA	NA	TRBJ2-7	TGTGCCAGCAGTTTAGGACAGTTATCCTACGAGCAGTACTTC	CASSLGQLSYEQYF
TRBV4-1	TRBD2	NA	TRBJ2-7	TGCGCCAGCAGCCAAGTGACTAGCGGCTCCTACGAGCAGTACTTC	CASSQVTSGSYEQYF
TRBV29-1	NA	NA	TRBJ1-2	TGCAGCGTTGGGGCTCCGGCGGGGGGCGACACTGCTAACTATGGCTACACCTTC	CSVGAPAGGDTANYGYTF
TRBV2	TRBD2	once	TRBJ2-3	TGTGCCAGCAGTACCTCAAAAGGACTAGCGGGAGTACCAGATACGCAGTATTTT	CASSTSKGLAGVPDTQYF
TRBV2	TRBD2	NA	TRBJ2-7	TGTGCCAGCAGTGACTTGGGACTACCGTACGAGCAGTACTTC	CASSDLGLPYEQYF
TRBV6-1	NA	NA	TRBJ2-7	TGTGCCACAGGGCCTTCCTACGAGCAGTACTTC	CATGPSYEQYF
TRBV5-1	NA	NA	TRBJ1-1	TGCGCCAGCAGCTTAGGGGAGAACACTGAAGCTTTCTTT	CASSLGENTEAFF
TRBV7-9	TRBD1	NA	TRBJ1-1	TGTGCCAGCAGCTCGACCCTACAGGGGTTAGGCACTGAAGCTTTCTTT	CASSSTLQGLGTEAFF
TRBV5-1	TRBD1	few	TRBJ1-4	TGCGCCAGCAGCCCGGGACAGGGAGGAGAAAAACTGTTTTTT	CASSPGQGGEKLFF
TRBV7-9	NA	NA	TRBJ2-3	TGTGCCAGCAAGGGACTTGCGGCTAAAACAGATACGCAGTATTTT	CASKGLAAKTDTQYF
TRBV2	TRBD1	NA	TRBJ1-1	TGTGCCAGCAGCCCCGGGACAGAGAACACTGAAGCTTTCTTT	CASSPGTENTEAFF
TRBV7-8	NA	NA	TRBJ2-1	TGTGCCAGCAGCCCGACTATTACGAATGAGCAGTTCTTC	CASSPTITNEQFF
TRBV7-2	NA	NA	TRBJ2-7	TGTGCCAGCAGCTTAGGGGTCCTCCGGGATGACGAGCAGTACTTC	CASSLGVLRDDEQYF
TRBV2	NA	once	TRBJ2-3	TGTGCCAGCAGTGTCACGGTAGAAGTCACAGATACGCAGTATTTT	CASSVTVEVTDTQYF
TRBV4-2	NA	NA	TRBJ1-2	TGTGCCAGCAGCCACAGAGCCGATGGAGACTGTGGCTACACCTTC	CASSHRADGDCGYTF
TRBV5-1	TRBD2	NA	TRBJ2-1	TGCGCCAGCAGCTTGGTAGCGGGAGAAGAGCAGTTCTTC	CASSLVAGEEQFF
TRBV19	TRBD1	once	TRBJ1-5	TGTGCCAGTACCATCCGGGACAGGGCCCCGCCCCAGCATTTT	CASTIRDRAPPQHF
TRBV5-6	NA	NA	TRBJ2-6	TGTGCCAGCAGCTTGGCGGGGGGCCTCTCTGGGGCCAACGTCCTGACTTTC	CASSLAGGLSGANVLTF
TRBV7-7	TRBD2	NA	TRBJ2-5	TGTGCCAGCAGCTTAGGGCGGGAGGGTTACCAGTACTTC	CASSLGREGYQYF
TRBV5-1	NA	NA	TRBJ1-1	TGCGCCAGCAGGGGCACGGTCGAACTCTCTGAAGCTTTCTTT	CASRGTVELSEAFF
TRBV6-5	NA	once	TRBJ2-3	TGTGCCAGCAGTCCAGGGGATACGCAGTATTTT	CASSPGDTQYF
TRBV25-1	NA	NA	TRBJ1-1	TGTGCCAGCAGTGAATCATCGGGGTGGAACACTGAAGCTTTCTTT	CASSESSGWNTEAFF
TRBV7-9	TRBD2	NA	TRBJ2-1	TGTGCCAGCAGCTTTCCGGGACTAGCGGGAACAAATGAGCAGTTCTTC	CASSFPGLAGTNEQFF
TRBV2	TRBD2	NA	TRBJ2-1	TGTGCCTTGGGGGGGGACAATGAGCAGTTCTTC	CALGGDNEQFF
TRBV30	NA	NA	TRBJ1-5	TGTGCCTGGAGCCGGGCCGCGGGACAGCCCCAGCATTTT	CAWSRAAGQPQHF
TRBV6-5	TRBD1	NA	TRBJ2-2	TGTGCCAGCAGTTTCGGTGGGACAGGGACCGGGGAGCTGTTTTTT	CASSFGGTGTGELFF
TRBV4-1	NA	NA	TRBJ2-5	TGCGCCAGCAGCCAAGGTTTAGCAGGGGAGACCCAGTACTTC	CASSQGLAGETQYF
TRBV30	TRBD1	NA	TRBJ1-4	TGTGCCTCCTGGGGACAGGGAAATGAAAAACTGTTTTTT	CASWGQGNEKLFF
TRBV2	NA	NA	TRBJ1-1	TGTGCCAGTTCGACAAGCCTCGGGATCCCTGAAGCTTTCTTT	CASSTSLGIPEAFF
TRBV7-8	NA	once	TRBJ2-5	TGTGCCAGCAGCTTACCAGCAGGAGGCCAAGAGACCCAGTACTTC	CASSLPAGGQETQYF
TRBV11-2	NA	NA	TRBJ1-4	TGTGCCAGCACCTTGTCGAGCGTGGAGGGTGAAAAACTGTTTTTT	CASTLSSVEGEKLFF
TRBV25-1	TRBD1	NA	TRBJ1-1	TGTGCCAGCAGTGACCGGGACAGGTACACTGAAGCTTTCTTT	CASSDRDRYTEAFF
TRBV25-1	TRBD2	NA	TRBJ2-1	TGTGCCAGCAGGGGGACTAGCGGGAGCGCCGACAATGAGCAGTTCTTC	CASRGTSGSADNEQFF
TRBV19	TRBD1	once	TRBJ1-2	TGTGCCAGCCAGGACCGGGACAGGGCAACTCCACTCTATGGCTACACCTTC	CASQDRDRATPLYGYTF
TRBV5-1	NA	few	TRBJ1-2	TGCGCCAGCAGCTTGGATGCAGGTGCTAACTATGGCTACACCTTC	CASSLDAGANYGYTF
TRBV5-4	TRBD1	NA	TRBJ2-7	TGTGCCAGCAGCCTTGCCTTAGGGACAGGGAATAACGAGCAGTACTTC	CASSLALGTGNNEQYF
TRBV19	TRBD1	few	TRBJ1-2	TGTGCCAGTAGTATAACAGGGGCTAGGGGCTATGGCTACACCTTC	CASSITGARGYGYTF
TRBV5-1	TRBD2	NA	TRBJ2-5	TGCGCCAGCAGCTTGGCCCCAGCGGGAGCGCGAGAGACCCAGTACTTC	CASSLAPAGARETQYF
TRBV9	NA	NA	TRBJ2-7	TGTGCCAGCAGCGCGGACATGAGCTCCTACGAGCAGTACTTC	CASSADMSSYEQYF
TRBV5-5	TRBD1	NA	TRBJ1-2	TGTGCCAGCAGCCTTTTACAGGGGGCTGCTGGCTACACCTTC	CASSLLQGAAGYTF
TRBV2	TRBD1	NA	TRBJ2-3	TGTGCCAGCCAGGGGGCGCCCCGCACAGATACGCAGTATTTT	CASQGAPRTDTQYF
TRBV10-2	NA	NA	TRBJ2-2	TGCGCCAGCACAGAAAACACCGGGGAGCTGTTTTTT	CASTENTGELFF
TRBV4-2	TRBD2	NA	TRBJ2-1	TGTGCCAGCAGCCAAGCCCTTCTAGCGGGAGCGATGAATGAGCAGTTCTTC	CASSQALLAGAMNEQFF